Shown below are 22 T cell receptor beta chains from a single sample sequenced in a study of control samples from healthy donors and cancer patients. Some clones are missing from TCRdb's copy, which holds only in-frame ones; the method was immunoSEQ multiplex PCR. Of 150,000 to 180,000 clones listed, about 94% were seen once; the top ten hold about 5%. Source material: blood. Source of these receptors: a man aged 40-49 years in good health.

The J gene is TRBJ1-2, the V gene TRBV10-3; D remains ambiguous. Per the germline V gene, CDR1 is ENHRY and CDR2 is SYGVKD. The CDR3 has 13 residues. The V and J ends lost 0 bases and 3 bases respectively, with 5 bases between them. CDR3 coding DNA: TGTGCCATCAGTGAGTCGGGCTACTATGGCTACACCTTC. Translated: CAISESGYYGYTF.

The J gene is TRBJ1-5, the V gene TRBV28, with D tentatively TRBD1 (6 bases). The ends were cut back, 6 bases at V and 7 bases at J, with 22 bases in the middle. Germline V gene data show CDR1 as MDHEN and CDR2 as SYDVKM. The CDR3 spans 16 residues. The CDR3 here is CASRPRARGAGQPQHF. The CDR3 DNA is TGTGCCAGCAGACCACGGGCCAGGGGAGCGGGGCAGCCCCAGCATTTT.

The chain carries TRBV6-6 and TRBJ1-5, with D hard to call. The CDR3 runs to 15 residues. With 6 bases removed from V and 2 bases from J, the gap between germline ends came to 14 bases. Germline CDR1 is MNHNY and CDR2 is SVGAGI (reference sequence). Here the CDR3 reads CASRSDQSGNQPQHF. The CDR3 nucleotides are TGTGCCAGCAGATCAGACCAATCTGGCAATCAGCCCCAGCATTTT.

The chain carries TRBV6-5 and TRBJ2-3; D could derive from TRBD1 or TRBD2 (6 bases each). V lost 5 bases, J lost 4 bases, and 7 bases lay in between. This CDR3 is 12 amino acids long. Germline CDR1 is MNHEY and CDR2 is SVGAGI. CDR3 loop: CASSRGPDTQYF. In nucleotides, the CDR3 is TGTGCCAGCAGTCGGGGGCCAGATACGCAGTATTTT.

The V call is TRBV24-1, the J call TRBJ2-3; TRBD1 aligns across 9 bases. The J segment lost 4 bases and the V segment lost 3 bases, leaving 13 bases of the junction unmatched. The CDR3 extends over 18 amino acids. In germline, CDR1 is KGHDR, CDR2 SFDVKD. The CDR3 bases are TGTGCCACCAGTGATCCAGCAGGACAGGGGAGGGGCCCAGATACGCAGTATTTT. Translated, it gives CATSDPAGQGRGPDTQYF.

The CDR3 nucleotides read TGTGCTAGTGGTTTGACCCTACTGGGGGCTGGAGACTCACCCCTCCACTTT. Translating gives CASGLTLLGAGDSPLHF. The chain links TRBV12-5 to TRBJ1-6; a possible D gene is TRBD1 (6 bases). Trimming left V 2 bases short and J 10 bases short, with 21 bases between. From germline, CDR1 is LGHNT and CDR2 FRNRAP. The CDR3 totals 17 residues.

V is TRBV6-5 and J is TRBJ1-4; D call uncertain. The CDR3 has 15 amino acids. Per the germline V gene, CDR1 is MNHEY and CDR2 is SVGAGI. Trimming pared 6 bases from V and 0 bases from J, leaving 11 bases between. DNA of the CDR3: TGTGCCAGCAGGCCGTACAGAGCAACTAATGAAAAACTGTTTTTT. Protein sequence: CASRPYRATNEKLFF.

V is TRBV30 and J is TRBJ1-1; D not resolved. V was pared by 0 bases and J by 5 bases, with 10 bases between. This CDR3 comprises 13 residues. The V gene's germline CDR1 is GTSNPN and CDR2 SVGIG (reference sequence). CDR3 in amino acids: CAWSVLRETEAFF. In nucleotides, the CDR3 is TGTGCCTGGAGTGTACTTCGAGAGACTGAAGCTTTCTTT. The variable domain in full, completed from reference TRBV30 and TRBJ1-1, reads SQTIHQWPATLVQPVGSPLSLECTVEGTSNPNLYWYRQAAGRGLQLLFYSVGIGQISSEVPQNLSASRPQDRQFILSSKKLLLSDSGFYLCAWSVLRETEAFFGQGTRLTVV.

CDR3 coding DNA: TGTGCCAGCAGCTCCGATATAAACAGGAGCCGCTATGGCTACACCTTC. Translating gives CASSSDINRSRYGYTF. This chain uses TRBV5-4 with TRBJ1-2, with D perhaps TRBD1 (5 bases). V dropped 3 bases and J dropped 4 bases, with 19 bases sitting between them. Germline V gene data show CDR1 as SGHNT and CDR2 as YYREEE (reference sequence). The CDR3 runs 16 residues.

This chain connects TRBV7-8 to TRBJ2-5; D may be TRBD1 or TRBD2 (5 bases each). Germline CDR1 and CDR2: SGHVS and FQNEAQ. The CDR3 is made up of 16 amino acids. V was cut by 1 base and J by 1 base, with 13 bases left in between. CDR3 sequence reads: CASSLEGTYLQETQYF. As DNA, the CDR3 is TGTGCCAGCAGCTTAGAAGGGACGTACCTCCAAGAGACCCAGTACTTC.

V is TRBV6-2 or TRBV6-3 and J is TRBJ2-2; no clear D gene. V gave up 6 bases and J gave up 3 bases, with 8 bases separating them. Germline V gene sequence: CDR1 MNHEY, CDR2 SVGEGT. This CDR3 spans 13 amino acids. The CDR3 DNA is TGTGCCAGCAGCTCTAGGGACACCGGGGAGCTGTTTTTT. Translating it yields CASSSRDTGELFF.

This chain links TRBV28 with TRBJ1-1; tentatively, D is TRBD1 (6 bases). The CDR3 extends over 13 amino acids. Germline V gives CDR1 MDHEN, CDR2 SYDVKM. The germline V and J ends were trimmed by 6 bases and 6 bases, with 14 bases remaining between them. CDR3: CASSTDSYPEAFF. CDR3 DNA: TGTGCCAGCAGCACGGACAGCTACCCTGAAGCTTTCTTT.

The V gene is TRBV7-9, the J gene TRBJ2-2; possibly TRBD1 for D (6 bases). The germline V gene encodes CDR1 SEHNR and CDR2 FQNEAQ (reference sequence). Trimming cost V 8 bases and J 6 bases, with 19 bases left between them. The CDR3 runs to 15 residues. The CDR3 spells CASYYRDRVAGELFF. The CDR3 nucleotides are TGTGCCAGCTACTACAGGGATAGGGTCGCCGGGGAGCTGTTTTTT.

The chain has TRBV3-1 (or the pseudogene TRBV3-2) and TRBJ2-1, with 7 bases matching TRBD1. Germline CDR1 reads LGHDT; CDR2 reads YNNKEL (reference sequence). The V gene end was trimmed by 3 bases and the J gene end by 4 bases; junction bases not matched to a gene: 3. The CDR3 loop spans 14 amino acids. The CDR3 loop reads CASSHRDRYNEQFF. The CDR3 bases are TGTGCCAGCAGCCACCGGGACAGATACAATGAGCAGTTCTTC.

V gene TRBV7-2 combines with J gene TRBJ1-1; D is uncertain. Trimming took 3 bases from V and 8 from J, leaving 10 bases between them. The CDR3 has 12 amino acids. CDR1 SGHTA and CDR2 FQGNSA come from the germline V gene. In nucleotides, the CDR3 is TGTGCCAGCAGCTTGTACGGAGTGGAAGCTTTCTTT. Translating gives CASSLYGVEAFF. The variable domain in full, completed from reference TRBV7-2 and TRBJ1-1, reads GAGVSQSPSNKVTEKGKDVELRCDPISGHTALYWYRQSLGQGLEFLIYFQGNSAPDKSGLPSDRFSAERTGGSVSTLTIQRTQQEDSAVYLCASSLYGVEAFFGQGTRLTVV.

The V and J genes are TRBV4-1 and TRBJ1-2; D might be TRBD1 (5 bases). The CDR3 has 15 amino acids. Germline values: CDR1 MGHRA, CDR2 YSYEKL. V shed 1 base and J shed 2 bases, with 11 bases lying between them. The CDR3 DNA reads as TGCGCCAGCAGCCAAGGTCTAGGGGCGAACTATGGCTACACCTTC. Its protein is CASSQGLGANYGYTF.

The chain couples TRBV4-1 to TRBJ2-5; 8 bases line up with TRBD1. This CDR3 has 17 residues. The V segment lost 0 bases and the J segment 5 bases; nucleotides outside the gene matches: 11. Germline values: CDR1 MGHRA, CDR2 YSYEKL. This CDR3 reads CASSQDSRRGLTETQYF. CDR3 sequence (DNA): TGCGCCAGCAGCCAAGATTCACGCAGGGGGCTGACGGAGACCCAGTACTTC.

CDR3 sequence: CASSTLLGLYGYTF. CDR3 nucleotides: TGTGCCAGCAGCACCCTACTAGGACTCTATGGCTACACCTTC. V usage is TRBV5-8 and J usage is TRBJ1-2; D is unresolved. V lost 4 bases to trimming and J lost 4 bases, with 14 bases between them. Germline V lookup: CDR1 SGHTS, CDR2 YDEGEE. The CDR3 is made up of 14 amino acids.

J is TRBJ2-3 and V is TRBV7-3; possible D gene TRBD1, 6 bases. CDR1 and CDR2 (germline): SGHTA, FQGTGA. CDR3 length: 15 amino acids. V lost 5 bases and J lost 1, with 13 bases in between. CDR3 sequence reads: CASSPQGLGTDTQYF. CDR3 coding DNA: TGTGCCAGCAGCCCACAGGGTCTGGGCACAGATACGCAGTATTTT.

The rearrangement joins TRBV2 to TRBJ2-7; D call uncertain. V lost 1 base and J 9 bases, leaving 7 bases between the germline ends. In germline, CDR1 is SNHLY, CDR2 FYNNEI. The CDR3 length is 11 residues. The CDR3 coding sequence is TGTGCCAGCAGTGAAGAAGCGAGGCAGTACTTC. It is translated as CASSEEARQYF.

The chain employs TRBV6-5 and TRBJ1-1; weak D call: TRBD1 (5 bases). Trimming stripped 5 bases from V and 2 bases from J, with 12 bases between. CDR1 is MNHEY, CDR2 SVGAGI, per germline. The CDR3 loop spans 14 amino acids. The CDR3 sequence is CASSKQAINTEAFF. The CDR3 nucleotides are TGTGCCAGCAGTAAACAGGCTATAAACACTGAAGCTTTCTTT.

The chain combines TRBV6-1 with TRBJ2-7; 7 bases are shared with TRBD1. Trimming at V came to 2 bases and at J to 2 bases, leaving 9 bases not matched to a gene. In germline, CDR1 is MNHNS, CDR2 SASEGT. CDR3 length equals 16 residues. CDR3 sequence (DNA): TGTGCCAGCAGTGAACATCCCCGACAGGGCCCCTACGAGCAGTACTTC. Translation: CASSEHPRQGPYEQYF.